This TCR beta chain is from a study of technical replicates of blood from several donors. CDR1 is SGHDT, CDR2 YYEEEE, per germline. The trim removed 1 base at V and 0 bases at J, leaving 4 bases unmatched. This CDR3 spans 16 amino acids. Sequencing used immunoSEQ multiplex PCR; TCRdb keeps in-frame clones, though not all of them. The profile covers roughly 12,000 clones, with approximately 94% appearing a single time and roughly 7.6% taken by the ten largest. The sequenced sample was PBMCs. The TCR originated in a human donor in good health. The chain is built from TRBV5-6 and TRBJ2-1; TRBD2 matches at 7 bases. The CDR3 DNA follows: TGTGCCAGCAGCTTGAAAGGCGGGAGCTCCTACAATGAGCAGTTCTTC. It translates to CASSLKGGSSYNEQFF.